Here is one T cell receptor (beta chain) with its context. In the study's own analysis: Nucleated cell number was recorded as an estimate derived from reference gene primer amplification. TCRdb's table, derived via immunoSEQ multiplex PCR, lists solely in-frame clones and lacks some. V, J and clone size were drawn from that table, and D and trimming were deduced from the DNA. The table includes 40,000 to 45,000 clones, about 77% detected once. The sample is drawn from a study of blood T cell repertoires in COVID-19. Study background: From the United States, Italy and Spain came samples of acute and convalescent COVID-19. The cDNA or gDNA used as material had been derived from T cells, B-cell-depleted T cells, or PBMCs.

Germline V CDR1 and CDR2: WSHSY, SAAADI. V shed 6 bases and J 4 bases; nucleotides not matched to a gene: 9. The CDR3 has 15 amino acids. V gene TRBV10-2 combines with J gene TRBJ2-1; 7 bases agree with TRBD2. The sequenced sample consisted of peripheral blood. The source of this sequence is a man aged 80 or over with acute or convalescent COVID-19. CDR3 coding DNA: TGCGCCAGCAGCCCGACTAGCAGCGAATACAATGAGCAGTTCTTC. It codes for CASSPTSSEYNEQFF.